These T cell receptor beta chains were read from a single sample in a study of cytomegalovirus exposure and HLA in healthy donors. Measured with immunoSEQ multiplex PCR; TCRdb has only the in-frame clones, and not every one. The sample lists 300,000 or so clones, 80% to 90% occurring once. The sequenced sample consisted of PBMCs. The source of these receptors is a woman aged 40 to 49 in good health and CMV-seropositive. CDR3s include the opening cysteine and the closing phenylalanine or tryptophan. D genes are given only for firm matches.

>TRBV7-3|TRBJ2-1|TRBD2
CASSSTGGDNEQFF
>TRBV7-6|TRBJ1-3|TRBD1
CASSPLSGQGFSGNTIYF
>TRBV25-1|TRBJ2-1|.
CASRSSIPYNEQFF
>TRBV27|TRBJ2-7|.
CASSLSMGVGGNEQYF
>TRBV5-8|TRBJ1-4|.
CASSLVFRQVGNEKLFF
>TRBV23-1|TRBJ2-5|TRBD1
CASRGQGAKETQYF
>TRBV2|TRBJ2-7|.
CASSERPGAFIYEQYF
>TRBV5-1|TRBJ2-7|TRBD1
CASRSLPGQGNSYEQYF
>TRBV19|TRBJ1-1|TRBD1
CASSRLTGTTEAFF
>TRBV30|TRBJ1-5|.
CAWSVTSNQPQHF
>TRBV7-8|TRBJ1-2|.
CASSPVRTETHRRGYGYTF
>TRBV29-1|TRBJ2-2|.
CSVDRDTGELFF
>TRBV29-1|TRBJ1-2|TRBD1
CSVVGTGYDYGYTF
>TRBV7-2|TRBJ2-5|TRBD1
CASSLDTTGQYF
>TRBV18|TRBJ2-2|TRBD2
CASSPTSGANTGELFF
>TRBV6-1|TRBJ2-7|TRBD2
CASRELAGGPGGEQYF
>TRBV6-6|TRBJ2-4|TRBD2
CASSYAGGDDDSQYF
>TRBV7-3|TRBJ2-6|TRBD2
CASSDTSAGGPFGANVLTF
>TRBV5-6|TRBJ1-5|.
CASSLGGSNQPQHF
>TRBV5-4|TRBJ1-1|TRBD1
CASSQGQGQPGYTEAFF
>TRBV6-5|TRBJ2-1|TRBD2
CASSNLAGVRNEQFF
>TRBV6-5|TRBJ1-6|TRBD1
CASSTGQINSPLHF
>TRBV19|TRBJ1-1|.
CASWTRGFEAFF
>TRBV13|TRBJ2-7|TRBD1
CASSTGQGKYEQYF
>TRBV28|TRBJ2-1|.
CASSGRRTERNEQFF
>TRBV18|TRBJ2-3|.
CASSPFGAGSTDTQYF
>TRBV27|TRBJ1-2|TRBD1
CASSLGTGIGGYTF
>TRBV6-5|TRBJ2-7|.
CASIGLEGLEQYF
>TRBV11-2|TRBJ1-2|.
CASSSGAFGYTF
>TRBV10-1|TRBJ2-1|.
CASNMTGDNEQFF
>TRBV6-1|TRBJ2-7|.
CASSEFAVGFYEQYF
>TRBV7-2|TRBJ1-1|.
CASSLRPGVGNTEAFF
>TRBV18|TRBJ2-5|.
CASSPQSLIQETQYF
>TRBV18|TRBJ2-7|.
CASSPDWGRSYEQYF
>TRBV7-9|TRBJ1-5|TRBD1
CASSLVGQGNQPQHF
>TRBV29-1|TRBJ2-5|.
CSVDVMETQYF
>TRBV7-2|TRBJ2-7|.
CASSLLVGSSYEQYF
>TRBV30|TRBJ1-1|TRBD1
CAWRETGDTEAFF
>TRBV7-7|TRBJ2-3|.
CASSLAGAGTDTQYF
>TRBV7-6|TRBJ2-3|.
CASSSLKRVRTDTQYF
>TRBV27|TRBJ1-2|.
CASSLDRNYGYTF